This is a list of T cell receptor beta chains from one sample in a study of graft-versus-host responses after intestinal transplantation. Data came from immunoSEQ multiplex PCR; TCRdb stores just in-frame clones and leaves some out. The sample has about 24,000 clones, 35% to 50% seen once; the top ten hold 0.66%. This material consisted of alloreactive CD4+ T cells from a mixed lymphocyte reaction culture, taken before intestinal transplant. The receptors derive from a human patient who received an intestinal transplant. CDR3s include the opening cysteine and the closing phenylalanine or tryptophan. A D gene is named only where the DNA matches it firmly. Where a row states a size, it is once, few, many or the class of an expanded clone; other rows omit it.

V	size	J	D	DNA	CDR3
TRBV30	few	TRBJ1-5	NA	TGTGCCTGGAGTGGGGGGCTGCCCAATCAGCCCCAGCATTTT	CAWSGGLPNQPQHF
TRBV7-9	NA	TRBJ2-1	TRBD2	TGTGCCAGCAGCTCTACCGGGACTAGCGGGAATGAGCAGTTCTTC	CASSSTGTSGNEQFF
TRBV5-1	NA	TRBJ2-7	TRBD2	TGCGCCAGCAGCCCTTCGGGGGGGAACGAGCAGTACTTC	CASSPSGGNEQYF
TRBV6-5	NA	TRBJ1-1	TRBD1	TGTGCCAGCGGACAGGGGGGAGGAGCTTTCTTT	CASGQGGGAFF
TRBV14	few	TRBJ1-6	NA	TGTGCCAGCAGCCAACGTAGGCCGGGGGGTTCACCCCTCCACTTT	CASSQRRPGGSPLHF
TRBV5-1	few	TRBJ2-5	NA	TGCGCCAGCAGCCTACAAGAGACCCAGTACTTC	CASSLQETQYF
TRBV4-3	NA	TRBJ2-1	TRBD2	TGCGCCAGCACTCAGGACGCAGCGGGGGGTTTCTACAATGAGCAGTTCTTC	CASTQDAAGGFYNEQFF
TRBV6-1	few	TRBJ1-2	NA	TGTGCCAGCAGTGATATCACGGGGGACTATGGCTACACCTTC	CASSDITGDYGYTF
TRBV28	NA	TRBJ2-1	NA	TGTGCCAGCAGTTTATCGGTCCCCGGTCGGTTCTTC	CASSLSVPGRFF
TRBV5-1	NA	TRBJ2-3	TRBD2	TGCGCCAGCAGCCTGAGACTAGCGGCTAGCACAGATACGCAGTATTTT	CASSLRLAASTDTQYF
TRBV19	NA	TRBJ2-7	TRBD2	TGTGCCAGTAGCCACGGGACTAGCCACGAGCAGTACTTC	CASSHGTSHEQYF
TRBV7-9	NA	TRBJ2-1	TRBD2	TGTGCCAGCAGTTTAGGATGGCTAGCGGGAGTCTCCCTTTACAATGAGCAGTTCTTC	CASSLGWLAGVSLYNEQFF
TRBV12-5	few	TRBJ1-2	TRBD1	TGTGCTAGTGGTTTGGGGTTTCGGGACAGGGAAAATGGCTACACCTTC	CASGLGFRDRENGYTF
TRBV10-2	medium-sized	TRBJ2-7	NA	TGCGCCAGCAGACCAGGAACAACCTACGAGCAGTACTTC	CASRPGTTYEQYF
TRBV6-5	few	TRBJ2-1	TRBD2	TGTGCCAGCAGAGGAGGGAGGGAATTCAGACATGAGCAGTTCTTC	CASRGGREFRHEQFF
TRBV6-5	NA	TRBJ2-1	NA	TGTGCCAGCAGCCCCGATCCTTGGGCTGGGCAGTTCTTC	CASSPDPWAGQFF
TRBV19	NA	TRBJ2-2	NA	TGTGCCAGTAGTATAGAACAGGGAAGGACCGGGGAGCTGTTTTTT	CASSIEQGRTGELFF
TRBV6-1	NA	TRBJ2-1	TRBD1	TGTGCCAGCAGTTTCAGGGGGTACAATGAGCAGTTCTTC	CASSFRGYNEQFF
TRBV10-2	medium-sized	TRBJ2-1	NA	TGCGCCAGCAGTGTAGTTAATGAGCAGTTCTTC	CASSVVNEQFF
TRBV7-9	NA	TRBJ2-1	NA	TGTGCCAGCAGCTTAGCGTATGTTGGCGAGCAGTTCTTC	CASSLAYVGEQFF
TRBV30	few	TRBJ2-7	NA	TGTGCCTGGAGTGTACTGGTGCGGGCTGGAGAGCAGTACTTC	CAWSVLVRAGEQYF
TRBV7-2	NA	TRBJ2-5	TRBD1	TGTGCCAGCAGCTTTGGGGACAGGGGGGGAGAGACCCAGTACTTC	CASSFGDRGGETQYF
TRBV4-3	medium-sized	TRBJ1-1	TRBD1	TGCGCCAGCAGCCAAGAATTAGGGGGCTTTGAAGCTTTCTTT	CASSQELGGFEAFF
TRBV21-1	NA	TRBJ1-1	NA	TGTGCCAGCAGCATTGCAGGGCTCGCTGAAGCTTTCTTT	CASSIAGLAEAFF
TRBV7-8	NA	TRBJ2-7	NA	TGTGCCAGCAAGCGTCAGGGATCCTACGAGCAGTACTTC	CASKRQGSYEQYF
TRBV19	few	TRBJ1-1	NA	TGTGCCAGTAGTATCAGGAACACTGAAGCTTTCTTT	CASSIRNTEAFF
TRBV6-1	few	TRBJ1-1	NA	TGTGCCAGCAGTGCCAACAGGGACACTGAAGCTTTCTTT	CASSANRDTEAFF
TRBV5-1	NA	TRBJ1-2	TRBD1	TGCGCCAGCAGCTACTCCCCGGGACAGGGGGCCTATGGCTACACCTTC	CASSYSPGQGAYGYTF
TRBV7-9	NA	TRBJ2-1	NA	TGTGCCAGCAGCTTAACTAGTTCCCTTCGGGGCAATGAGCAGTTCTTC	CASSLTSSLRGNEQFF
TRBV7-3	NA	TRBJ2-3	NA	TGTGCCAGCAGCTTAATGGGCGGGGTCACAGATACGCAGTATTTT	CASSLMGGVTDTQYF
TRBV11-3	NA	TRBJ2-1	NA	TGTGCCAGCAGCTTAGATGGCGGCAGGGTGGAGTCTGAGCAGTTCTTC	CASSLDGGRVESEQFF
TRBV4-2	NA	TRBJ2-7	TRBD2	TGTGCCAGCAGCCAGATCCGGACTAGCGGGTGGCCCTCCTACGAGCAGTACTTC	CASSQIRTSGWPSYEQYF
TRBV20-1	few	TRBJ2-1	TRBD1	TGCAGTGCAACAGGGGTCAGTGAGCAGTTCTTC	CSATGVSEQFF
TRBV30	NA	TRBJ1-6	NA	TGTGCCTGGAGTGTAAGAGGCATTAATTCACCCCTCCACTTT	CAWSVRGINSPLHF
TRBV5-1	few	TRBJ2-1	TRBD2	TGCGCCAGCAGCTCACAAGCGGGAGGATATTACAATGAGCAGTTCTTC	CASSSQAGGYYNEQFF
TRBV7-9	NA	TRBJ2-2	NA	TGTGCCAGCAGCTTAGGGGGAGTTGGCACCGGGGAGCTGTTTTTT	CASSLGGVGTGELFF
TRBV21-1	NA	TRBJ2-7	NA	TGTGCCAGCAGCAAAGAGGCCCGACTAGGAGTCTACGAGCAGTACTTC	CASSKEARLGVYEQYF
TRBV27	NA	TRBJ1-5	TRBD1	TGTGCCAGCAGTTTGACAGGGGGCAATCAGCCCCAGCATTTT	CASSLTGGNQPQHF
TRBV7-6	few	TRBJ2-5	NA	TGTGCCAGCAGCTTAGAAGTTGCAGTCCTCGGGGAGACCCAGTACTTC	CASSLEVAVLGETQYF
TRBV19	NA	TRBJ1-3	NA	TGTGCCAGTGGGACAAACGGAAACACCATATATTTT	CASGTNGNTIYF
TRBV5-1	few	TRBJ2-6	TRBD2	TGCGCCAGCAGCCCAGCGGCGGGACTAGCGGGAGCCTTTATGGCTGGGGCCAACGTCCTGACTTTC	CASSPAAGLAGAFMAGANVLTF